This TCR beta chain was obtained from a study of blood T cell repertoires in COVID-19. Germline lookup yields CDR1 SGHRS and CDR2 YFSETQ. The ends lost 0 bases at V and 3 bases at J; junction bases unmatched: 11. The CDR3 is 17 residues long. Method: immunoSEQ multiplex PCR; TCRdb's copy keeps in-frame clones and lacks some. The data contain 200,000 to 300,000 clones, around 84% of them singletons. This sequence originates from a woman aged 18-30 years with acute or convalescent COVID-19. V usage is TRBV5-1 and J usage is TRBJ2-7; TRBD2 matches at 8 bases. Material for sequencing was peripheral blood. CDR3 DNA: TGCGCCAGCAGCTTGGGTCTTGGCGGGAGGAACAACTACGAGCAGTACTTC. Amino acid sequence: CASSLGLGGRNNYEQYF.